Below are 19 T cell receptor beta chains sequenced from a single sample in a study of T-cell reconstitution after alpha-beta-depleted transplantation in children. Library preparation (for TCRbeta) was performed with unique molecular identifiers. TCRdb independently ran MiXCR on the PCR reads; one entry per CDR3 protein. This table holds nearly 200,000 distinct CDR3 sequences, around 5.9% found once. The sample here was PBMCs, taken before TCRalphabeta/CD19-depleted stem cell transplant. Receptors originate from a girl under two years old with combined immunodeficiency, due to receive a stem cell transplant.

This clonotype has at least ten counts. The V and J genes are TRBV20-1 and TRBJ2-3; weak D call: TRBD2 (7 bases). Germline V gene lookup returns CDR1 DFQATT and CDR2 SNEGSKA (reference sequence). V lost 3 bases, J lost 3 bases, and 13 bases lay in between. The CDR3 sequence is 14 residues long. The CDR3 bases are TGCAGTGCTAGGCTAAGGGGGGGGACAGATACGCAGTATTTT. This codes for CSARLRGGTDTQYF.

This clonotype has a count of ten or more. The V and J genes are TRBV7-6 and TRBJ2-3; tentatively, D is TRBD2 (5 bases). Trimming shortened V by 4 bases and J by 6 bases, and 17 bases separated the two germline ends. The CDR3 length is 15 residues. Per germline, CDR1 SGHVS and CDR2 FNYEAQ. Here the CDR3 reads CASSSGPLELDTQYF. As DNA, the CDR3 is TGTGCCAGCAGCTCCGGGCCACTAGAGTTGGATACGCAGTATTTT.

This clonotype was picked up many times. The V and J genes are TRBV28 and TRBJ2-2; tentative D call: TRBD2 (6 bases). CDR3 length: 17 amino acids. V lost 6 bases, J lost 4 bases, and 21 bases lay in between. Germline CDR1 and CDR2: MDHEN and SYDVKM. The CDR3 region has the DNA TGTGCCAGCAGCTTCCGCGCGGGGAGGCTCCTCACCGGGGAGCTGTTTTTT. Its protein product is CASSFRAGRLLTGELFF.

At least ten counts were recorded for this clonotype. This rearrangement joins TRBV24-1 to TRBJ2-3, with 9 bases that match TRBD1. This CDR3 region has 17 residues. V shed 1 base, J shed 1 base, and the junction held 5 bases outside the gene matches. Germline CDR1 is KGHDR and CDR2 is SFDVKD. CDR3 sequence: CATSDFPGQGGTDTQYF. CDR3 in DNA: TGTGCCACCAGTGATTTCCCGGGACAGGGAGGCACAGATACGCAGTATTTT.

This clonotype was detected ten times or more. The genes are TRBV24-1 and TRBJ2-1; D gene ambiguous. Germline V gene lookup returns CDR1 KGHDR and CDR2 SFDVKD. This CDR3 comprises 9 residues. V dropped 12 bases and J dropped 2 bases, with 1 base sitting between them. CDR3 amino acids: CAAYNEQFF. CDR3 DNA sequence: TGTGCCGCCTACAATGAGCAGTTCTTC.

This clonotype was observed many times. The rearrangement joins TRBV29-1 to TRBJ2-1; D remains ambiguous. CDR1 and CDR2 (germline): SQVTM, ANQGSEA. The CDR3 length is 13 residues. V was cut by 4 bases and J by 2 bases, with 9 bases left in between. CDR3 region: CSVVASPYNEQFF. The DNA of the CDR3 is TGCAGCGTTGTTGCTTCCCCCTACAATGAGCAGTTCTTC.

This clonotype was seen ten or more times. The chain uses TRBV15 and TRBJ2-2; no clear D. Germline values: CDR1 LNHNV, CDR2 YYDKDF (reference sequence). CDR3 size: 15 residues. Deletions cut 3 bases from V and 0 bases from J, with 8 bases between. In nucleotides, the CDR3 is TGTGCCACCAGCAGGATCCAGGCGAACACCGGGGAGCTGTTTTTT. It codes for CATSRIQANTGELFF. The full variable domain, its missing parts supplied by reference TRBV15 and TRBJ2-2, is DAMVIQNPRYQVTQFGKPVTLSCSQTLNHNVMYWYQQKSSQAPKLLFHYYDKDFNNEADTPDNFQSRRPNTSFCFLDIRSPGLGDTAMYLCATSRIQANTGELFFGEGSRLTVL.

This clonotype was detected ten times or more. V and J are TRBV9 and TRBJ2-1; D not resolved. Trimming took off 1 base at V and 7 bases at J, with 6 bases between the two ends. The CDR3 is 12 residues long. Germline CDR1 is SGDLS and CDR2 is YYNGEE. The CDR3 DNA follows: TGTGCCAGCAGCGTACTTGGGAATGAGCAGTTCTTC. Translation: CASSVLGNEQFF.

This clonotype was observed many times. The CDR3 is CAISGGQREQFF. For the CDR3, the DNA is TGTGCCATCAGTGGGGGACAGAGAGAGCAGTTCTTC. The rearrangement links TRBV10-3 to TRBJ2-1, with 7 bases fitting TRBD1. The length of the CDR3 is 12 residues. CDR1 is ENHRY, CDR2 SYGVKD, per germline. Trimming cost V 4 bases and J 10 bases; bases outside gene matches: 4.

This clonotype was detected ten times or more. The chain uses TRBV7-9 and TRBJ2-7; perhaps TRBD1 as D (5 bases). With 1 base removed from V and 3 bases from J, the gap between germline ends came to 13 bases. The V gene's germline CDR1 is SEHNR and CDR2 FQNEAQ (reference sequence). This CDR3 contains 15 residues. The CDR3 DNA reads TGTGCCAGCAGCTTAGAGGGCAGGGCCGGCTACGAGCAGTACTTC. Translating it yields CASSLEGRAGYEQYF.

The sample holds a few counts of this clonotype. The CDR3 DNA reads TGCGCCAGCAGCTTGGACAGTCGTTCCTACGAGCAGTACTTC. Protein: CASSLDSRSYEQYF. This rearrangement joins TRBV5-1 to TRBJ2-7; no clear D gene. In germline, CDR1 is SGHRS, CDR2 YFSETQ. Trimming removed 0 bases from V and 1 base from J, with 8 bases in between. This CDR3 is built from 14 residues.

This clonotype was counted ten times or more. The J gene is TRBJ1-2, the V gene TRBV29-1; D unresolved. From germline, CDR1 is SQVTM and CDR2 ANQGSEA. The V end lost 0 bases, the J end lost 2 bases, and 7 bases lay between the germline ends. This CDR3 region has 13 residues. CDR3 in amino acids: CSVEDIRNYGYTF. The CDR3 nucleotides are TGCAGCGTTGAAGATATCCGGAACTATGGCTACACCTTC.

Only a few counts were recorded for this clonotype. The chain combines TRBV27 with TRBJ1-2; D may be TRBD1 (5 bases). The CDR3 covers 13 residues. Germline V CDR1 and CDR2: MNHEY, SMNVEV (reference sequence). Trimming took off 5 bases at V and 5 bases at J, with 12 bases between the two ends. CDR3 coding DNA: TGTGCCAGCAGTCCGGGGCGGAAGTATGGCTACACCTTC. Protein sequence: CASSPGRKYGYTF.

This clonotype was picked up many times. This chain joins TRBV28 and TRBJ2-7; D remains unclear. Deletions cut 2 bases from V and 6 bases from J, with 14 bases between. CDR1 and CDR2 (germline): MDHEN, SYDVKM. This CDR3 comprises 14 residues. In DNA form, the CDR3 reads TGTGCCAGCAGTTTAATGCTCGCTGACCGCGAGCAGTACTTC. Its translation: CASSLMLADREQYF.

This clonotype came up a few times. The CDR3 region is CSASEGDPDHYGYTF. The CDR3 region has the DNA TGCAGTGCCTCAGAGGGGGACCCGGACCACTATGGCTACACCTTC. The rearrangement uses TRBV20-1 and TRBJ1-2; TRBD1 might be the D (6 bases). This CDR3 has 15 residues. The germline V gene encodes CDR1 DFQATT and CDR2 SNEGSKA (reference sequence). Trimming stripped 6 bases from V and 3 bases from J, with 20 bases between.

This clonotype was recorded at least ten times. The chain couples TRBV20-1 to TRBJ2-7; the D is unclear. The CDR3 is 11 amino acids. Trimming shortened V by 0 bases and J by 7 bases, and 7 bases separated the two germline ends. Germline lookup yields CDR1 DFQATT and CDR2 SNEGSKA (reference sequence). CDR3 DNA: TGCAGTGCTAGAGATCAAGGGGAGCAGTACTTC. Translation gives CSARDQGEQYF.

This clonotype has ten or more counts. The rearrangement joins TRBV20-1 to TRBJ2-3; 10 nucleotides align to TRBD2. Germline trimming cut 6 bases from V and 4 bases from J; bases unmatched to any gene: 16. Germline CDR1 and CDR2: DFQATT and SNEGSKA (reference sequence). The CDR3 has 17 residues. CDR3 amino acids: CSAVLLSSGRWADTQYF. The CDR3 bases are TGCAGTGCCGTCCTTCTATCTAGCGGGAGATGGGCAGATACGCAGTATTTT.

This clonotype has ten or more counts. The genes are TRBV2 and TRBJ2-2; 8 nucleotides match TRBD1. Per the germline V gene, CDR1 is SNHLY and CDR2 is FYNNEI. Losses at the gene ends were 5 bases for V and 4 bases for J; bases not matched to a gene: 9. The CDR3 has 16 amino acids. CDR3 coding DNA: TGTGCCAGCAGTCTTTATCAGGGGGCTAGCACCGGGGAGCTGTTTTTT. Its protein product is CASSLYQGASTGELFF.

This clonotype was seen a handful of times. The chain joins TRBV29-1 to TRBJ1-2; D is ambiguous. Deletions cut 2 bases from V and 6 bases from J, with 13 bases between. This CDR3 is 13 amino acids long. Per germline, CDR1 SQVTM and CDR2 ANQGSEA. The DNA for the CDR3 is TGCAGCGTTGAACGTGCACGGACGGATGGCTACACCTTC. Translating gives CSVERARTDGYTF.